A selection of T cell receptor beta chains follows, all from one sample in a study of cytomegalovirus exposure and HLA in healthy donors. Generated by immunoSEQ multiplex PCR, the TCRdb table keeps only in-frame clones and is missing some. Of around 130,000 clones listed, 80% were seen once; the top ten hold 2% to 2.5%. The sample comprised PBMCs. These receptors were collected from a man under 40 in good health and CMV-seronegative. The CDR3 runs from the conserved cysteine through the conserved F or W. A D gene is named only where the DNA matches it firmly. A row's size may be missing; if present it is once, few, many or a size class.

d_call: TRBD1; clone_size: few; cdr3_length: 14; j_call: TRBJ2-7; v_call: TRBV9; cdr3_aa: CASSLGQGNYEQYF; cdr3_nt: TGTGCCAGCAGCCTCGGACAGGGGAACTACGAGCAGTACTTC
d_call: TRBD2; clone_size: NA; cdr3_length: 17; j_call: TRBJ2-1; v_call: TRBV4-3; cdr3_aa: CASSQDPGGSSYNEQFF; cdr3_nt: TGCGCCAGCAGCCAAGATCCCGGGGGGAGCTCCTACAATGAGCAGTTCTTC
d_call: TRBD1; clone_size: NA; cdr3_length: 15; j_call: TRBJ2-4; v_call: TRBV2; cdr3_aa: CASRLDRAAKNSQYF; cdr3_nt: TGTGCCAGCAGACTCGACAGGGCAGCCAAAAACAGTCAGTACTTC
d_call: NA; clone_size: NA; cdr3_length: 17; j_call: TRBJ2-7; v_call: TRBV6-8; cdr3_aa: CASSYPGEGVVSYEQYF; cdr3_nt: TGTGCCAGCAGTTACCCGGGCGAAGGGGTCGTCTCCTACGAGCAGTACTTC
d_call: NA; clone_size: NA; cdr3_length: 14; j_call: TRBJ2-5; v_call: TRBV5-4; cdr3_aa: CASSLTGDQETQYF; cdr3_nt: TGTGCCAGCAGCCTGACAGGAGACCAAGAGACCCAGTACTTC
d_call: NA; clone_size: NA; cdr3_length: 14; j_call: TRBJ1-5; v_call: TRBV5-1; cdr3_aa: CASSPGNSNQPQHF; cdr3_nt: TGCGCCAGCAGCCCAGGGAATAGCAATCAGCCCCAGCATTTT
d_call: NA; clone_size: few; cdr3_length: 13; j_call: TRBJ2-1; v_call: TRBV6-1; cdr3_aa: CASSELIGDEQFF; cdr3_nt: TGTGCCAGCAGTGAATTGATAGGGGATGAGCAGTTCTTC
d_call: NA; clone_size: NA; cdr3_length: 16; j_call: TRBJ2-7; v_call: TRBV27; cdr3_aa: CASSLLGGSARNEQYF; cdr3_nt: TGTGCCAGCAGTTTACTAGGGGGAAGCGCCCGAAACGAGCAGTACTTC
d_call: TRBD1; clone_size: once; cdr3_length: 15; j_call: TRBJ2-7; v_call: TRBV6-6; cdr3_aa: CASSYQRQGSGEQYF; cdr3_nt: TGTGCCAGCAGTTACCAGAGACAGGGATCCGGCGAGCAGTACTTC
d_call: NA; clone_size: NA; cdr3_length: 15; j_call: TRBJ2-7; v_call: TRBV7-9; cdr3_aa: CASSLGSWGAYEQYF; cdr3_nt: TGTGCCAGCAGCTTAGGGTCGTGGGGCGCATACGAGCAGTACTTC
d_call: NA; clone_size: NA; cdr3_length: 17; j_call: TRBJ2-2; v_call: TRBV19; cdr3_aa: CASSIGWQWSNTGELFF; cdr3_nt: TGTGCCAGTAGTATAGGTTGGCAGTGGTCGAACACCGGGGAGCTGTTTTTT
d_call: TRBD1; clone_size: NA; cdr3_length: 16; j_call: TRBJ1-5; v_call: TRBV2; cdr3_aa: CASRKESGGGGQPQHF; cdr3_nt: TGTGCCAGCAGAAAGGAGTCAGGGGGCGGAGGACAGCCCCAGCATTTT
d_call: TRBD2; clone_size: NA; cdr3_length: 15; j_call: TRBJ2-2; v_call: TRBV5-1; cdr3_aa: CATPREGHNTGELFF; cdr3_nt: TGCGCCACCCCAAGGGAGGGTCATAACACCGGGGAGCTGTTTTTT
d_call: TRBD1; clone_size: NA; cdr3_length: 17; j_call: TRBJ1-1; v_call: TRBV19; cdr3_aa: CASSYPGQGVRNTEAFF; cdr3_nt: TGTGCCAGTTCTTACCCGGGACAGGGGGTCCGGAACACTGAAGCTTTCTTT
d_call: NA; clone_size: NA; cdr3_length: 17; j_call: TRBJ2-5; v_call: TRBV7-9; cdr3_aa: CASSLAFSAAERETQYF; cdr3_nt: TGTGCCAGCAGCTTAGCGTTCTCGGCGGCCGAAAGGGAGACCCAGTACTTC
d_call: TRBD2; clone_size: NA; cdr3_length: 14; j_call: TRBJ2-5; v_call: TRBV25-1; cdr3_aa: CASTSGPGGETQYF; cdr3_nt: TGTGCCAGCACCAGCGGTCCGGGGGGGGAGACCCAGTACTTC
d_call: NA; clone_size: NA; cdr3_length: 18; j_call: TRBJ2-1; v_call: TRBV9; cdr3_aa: CASSVDIGGGASYNEQFF; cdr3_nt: TGTGCCAGCAGCGTAGATATTGGTGGGGGGGCCTCCTACAATGAGCAGTTCTTC